This TCR beta chain was sequenced in a study of shared clonotypes between healthy human individuals. Study in general: In total, the donors were a couple of women and three men aged 18 to 49.

For unsorted PBMC, 300 ng DNA per replicate equaled tens of thousands of T cell genomes. Repertoires were generated with immunoSEQ multiplex PCR, while TCRdb's copy carries only in-frame clones and drops some. The top ten clones hold approximately 12% of a sample with about half a million clones, around 80% of them seen once. Genomic DNA for unsorted samples, which was extracted with the QIAamp DNA Blood Mini kit, came from some 84 million PBMCs. Trimming stripped 8 bases from V and 11 bases from J, with 25 bases between. This CDR3 is 15 amino acids long. Germline values: CDR1 MDHEN, CDR2 SYDVKM. The gene calls are TRBV28 and TRBJ1-5; maybe TRBD1 (5 bases). The TCR comes from a middle-aged woman in good health. Some clones in this sample may be carry-over from other donors' samples. Sequenced sample: PBMCs. The CDR3 DNA reads as TGTGCCAGCTCCCAGCCCCTTTCCTCGAGCAGGGCCCAGCATTTT. Amino acid sequence: CASSQPLSSSRAQHF.